The present TCR beta chain was sequenced within a study of blood T cell repertoires in COVID-19. Across the study: The samples span acute and convalescent COVID-19 from the United States, Italy and Spain.

Per the study methods: Reference gene primer amplification in the assay estimated nucleated cell counts. Data came from immunoSEQ multiplex PCR; TCRdb stores just in-frame clones and leaves some out. V and J calls plus clone size are reproduced from that table; the DNA served to infer D and trimming. In the table there are about 280,000 clones, approximately 90% of which are singletons. This clone was detected a few times. CDR3 length: 13 amino acids. Trimming took 7 bases from V and 0 from J, leaving 11 bases between them. Per germline, CDR1 SGHKS and CDR2 YYEKEE (reference sequence). This chain joins TRBV5-5 and TRBJ2-7; possibly TRBD2 for D (7 bases). Sequenced: peripheral blood. The sequence derives from a woman between 45 and 65 years old who had recovered from COVID-19. CDR3: CASGGGSSYEQYF. The CDR3, as DNA: TGTGCCAGCGGGGGCGGGAGCTCCTACGAGCAGTACTTC.